This T cell receptor (beta chain) was observed in a study of T cells in Graves' hyperthyroidism and ophthalmopathy. This clonotype was found many times. The antigen is unknown. Graves' hyperthyroidism was deemed stable absent ophthalmopathy progression within 18 months. Diagnosis of hyperthyroidism was new in patients aged 18 to 65, and its duration was under 2 months. This CDR3 comprises 16 residues. J gave up 1 base and V 1 base, and 4 bases lay outside the gene matches. What was amplified from RNA transcripts were TCR beta CDR3 regions. Initially, a first-round RT-PCR of the TCR CDR3 employed the HTBI primer set. MiXCR was run by TCRdb on the multiplex PCR reads, yielding one entry per CDR3 protein. The sample lists some 440,000 distinct CDR3 sequences, around a sixth occurring once. Study-wide points: Peripheral blood also featured most of the thyroid clonotypes expanded above 0.001. With a median lead of about 6.9 months before onset, the model predicted ophthalmopathy.

Sequencing was performed on blood. This receptor was identified in a young woman with Graves' hyperthyroidism. This sequence joins TRBV12-3 or TRBV12-4 and TRBJ2-3; 8 positions agree with TRBD2. The CDR3 loop reads CASSLVGTRGTDTQYF. CDR3 in DNA: TGTGCCAGCAGTTTAGTCGGGACTAGGGGCACAGATACGCAGTATTTT.